A selection of T cell receptor beta chains follows, all from one sample in a study of cytomegalovirus exposure and HLA in healthy donors. Libraries were prepared by immunoSEQ multiplex PCR; TCRdb keeps only in-frame clonotypes and omits some of them. The sample comprises approximately 130,000 clones, roughly four fifths of which are singletons, and over 4.5% rests with the top ten. Material for sequencing was PBMCs. These receptors all stem from a woman in her forties in good health and CMV-seropositive. The CDR3 runs from the conserved cysteine through the conserved F or W. D genes are given only for firm matches. For some rows the clone size is stated as once, few or many, or as a class when expanded; others skip it.

v_call: TRBV7-2; j_call: TRBJ2-5; clone_size: -; d_call: TRBD2; cdr3_aa: CASSPGTSIEETQYF; cdr3_nt: TGTGCCAGCAGCCCGGGGACTAGCATTGAAGAGACCCAGTACTTC
v_call: TRBV7-3; j_call: TRBJ2-1; clone_size: -; d_call: TRBD2; cdr3_aa: CASSLGLAGGHTGEQFF; cdr3_nt: TGTGCCAGCAGCTTGGGACTAGCGGGAGGGCATACGGGTGAGCAGTTCTTC
v_call: TRBV6-1; j_call: TRBJ1-4; clone_size: once; d_call: TRBD1; cdr3_aa: CASSESPGGTATNEKLFF; cdr3_nt: TGTGCCAGCAGTGAAAGTCCAGGGGGAACTGCAACTAATGAAAAACTGTTTTTT
v_call: TRBV10-1; j_call: TRBJ2-1; clone_size: -; d_call: TRBD1; cdr3_aa: CASSARGTGADNEQFF; cdr3_nt: TGCGCCAGCAGTGCTCGGGGGACAGGGGCTGACAATGAGCAGTTCTTC
v_call: TRBV5-6; j_call: TRBJ2-3; clone_size: -; d_call: -; cdr3_aa: CASSFPGSTDTQYF; cdr3_nt: TGTGCCAGCAGCTTCCCCGGTAGCACAGATACGCAGTATTTT
v_call: TRBV11-2; j_call: TRBJ1-3; clone_size: -; d_call: TRBD1; cdr3_aa: CASARGQGGGNTIYF; cdr3_nt: TGTGCCAGCGCCCGGGGACAGGGAGGAGGAAACACCATATATTTT
v_call: TRBV11-3; j_call: TRBJ2-1; clone_size: -; d_call: -; cdr3_aa: CASSFRSTSSYNEQFF; cdr3_nt: TGTGCCAGCAGCTTCCGTAGCACGAGCTCCTACAATGAGCAGTTCTTC
v_call: TRBV7-9; j_call: TRBJ1-3; clone_size: -; d_call: -; cdr3_aa: CASSLPGLLSGNTIYF; cdr3_nt: TGTGCCAGCAGCTTACCGGGACTCCTCTCTGGAAACACCATATATTTT
v_call: TRBV9; j_call: TRBJ1-1; clone_size: -; d_call: -; cdr3_aa: CASSSGVLNTEAFF; cdr3_nt: TGTGCCAGCAGCTCAGGGGTCCTCAACACTGAAGCTTTCTTT
v_call: TRBV11-2; j_call: TRBJ2-3; clone_size: -; d_call: -; cdr3_aa: CASSLDPGLTDTQYF; cdr3_nt: TGTGCCAGCAGCTTAGATCCGGGACTCACAGATACGCAGTATTTT
v_call: TRBV19; j_call: TRBJ1-1; clone_size: -; d_call: -; cdr3_aa: CASSAFRRRYVAFF; cdr3_nt: TGTGCCAGTAGCGCATTTAGGAGGCGATATGTTGCTTTCTTT
v_call: TRBV27; j_call: TRBJ2-1; clone_size: -; d_call: -; cdr3_aa: CASSFQIRSSYNEQFF; cdr3_nt: TGTGCCAGCAGCTTTCAAATCAGAAGCTCCTACAATGAGCAGTTCTTC
v_call: TRBV29-1; j_call: TRBJ2-1; clone_size: -; d_call: TRBD1; cdr3_aa: CSVSQGQGNEQFF; cdr3_nt: TGCAGCGTGAGCCAGGGACAGGGGAATGAGCAGTTCTTC
v_call: TRBV27; j_call: TRBJ2-5; clone_size: -; d_call: -; cdr3_aa: CASSKETQYF; cdr3_nt: TGTGCCAGCAGCAAAGAGACCCAGTACTTC
v_call: TRBV2; j_call: TRBJ1-1; clone_size: -; d_call: TRBD1; cdr3_aa: CASSTQGAGTEAFF; cdr3_nt: TGTGCCAGCAGTACACAGGGGGCCGGCACTGAAGCTTTCTTT
v_call: TRBV27; j_call: TRBJ2-7; clone_size: -; d_call: -; cdr3_aa: CASSFGLAGGEQYF; cdr3_nt: TGTGCCAGCAGTTTCGGGCTAGCTGGAGGCGAGCAGTACTTC
v_call: TRBV6-5; j_call: TRBJ1-1; clone_size: once; d_call: TRBD1; cdr3_aa: CASSRTGKWAEAFF; cdr3_nt: TGTGCCAGCAGCAGGACAGGGAAGTGGGCTGAAGCTTTCTTT
v_call: TRBV30; j_call: TRBJ1-4; clone_size: -; d_call: TRBD1; cdr3_aa: CAWSVGGTVNEKLFF; cdr3_nt: TGTGCCTGGAGTGTAGGGGGGACAGTTAATGAAAAACTGTTTTTT
v_call: TRBV6-5; j_call: TRBJ2-7; clone_size: -; d_call: -; cdr3_aa: CASRLGREQYF; cdr3_nt: TGTGCCAGCAGACTTGGTCGCGAGCAGTACTTC
v_call: TRBV5-4; j_call: TRBJ1-3; clone_size: -; d_call: TRBD1; cdr3_aa: CASSPGRQGFGNTIYF; cdr3_nt: TGTGCCAGCAGCCCCGGGCGACAGGGATTTGGAAACACCATATATTTT
v_call: TRBV6-5; j_call: TRBJ1-1; clone_size: -; d_call: TRBD1; cdr3_aa: CASSGQVGSAAFF; cdr3_nt: TGTGCCAGCAGCGGACAGGTCGGTAGCGCAGCTTTCTTT
v_call: TRBV10-1; j_call: TRBJ2-2; clone_size: once; d_call: -; cdr3_aa: CASSQIRGTGELFF; cdr3_nt: TGCGCCAGCAGTCAAATTCGGGGGACCGGGGAGCTGTTTTTT
v_call: TRBV28; j_call: TRBJ2-7; clone_size: -; d_call: -; cdr3_aa: CASMQGSSYEQYF; cdr3_nt: TGTGCCAGCATGCAGGGAAGCTCCTACGAGCAGTACTTC
v_call: TRBV2; j_call: TRBJ2-3; clone_size: few; d_call: -; cdr3_aa: CASSVGRTDTQYF; cdr3_nt: TGTGCCAGCAGTGTGGGCCGCACAGATACGCAGTATTTT
v_call: TRBV19; j_call: TRBJ1-2; clone_size: -; d_call: -; cdr3_aa: CASSIGSGASAVVGYTF; cdr3_nt: TGTGCCAGTAGTATAGGATCAGGGGCCTCAGCGGTAGTCGGCTACACCTTC
v_call: TRBV6-5; j_call: TRBJ1-2; clone_size: -; d_call: -; cdr3_aa: CANAGYNYGYTF; cdr3_nt: TGTGCCAACGCGGGGTATAACTATGGCTACACCTTC
v_call: TRBV28; j_call: TRBJ2-5; clone_size: -; d_call: -; cdr3_aa: CASSLPLSSAQGTQYF; cdr3_nt: TGTGCCAGCAGTCTACCCCTGAGTTCAGCTCAGGGGACCCAGTACTTC
v_call: TRBV6-5; j_call: TRBJ1-3; clone_size: -; d_call: TRBD1; cdr3_aa: CASSTGTGSDTIYF; cdr3_nt: TGTGCCAGCAGTACCGGGACAGGGTCGGACACCATATATTTT
v_call: TRBV6-5; j_call: TRBJ2-7; clone_size: -; d_call: -; cdr3_aa: CASRETSLYEQYF; cdr3_nt: TGTGCCAGCAGGGAAACTAGCCTGTACGAGCAGTACTTC
v_call: TRBV7-9; j_call: TRBJ1-1; clone_size: -; d_call: -; cdr3_aa: CASTLGEAFF; cdr3_nt: TGTGCCAGCACCCTAGGTGAAGCTTTCTTT
v_call: TRBV19; j_call: TRBJ2-7; clone_size: -; d_call: -; cdr3_aa: CASSTSGILYEQYF; cdr3_nt: TGTGCCAGTAGTACTTCAGGGATTTTGTACGAGCAGTACTTC
v_call: TRBV7-3; j_call: TRBJ2-3; clone_size: -; d_call: TRBD2; cdr3_aa: CASSSWTSGRSDTQYF; cdr3_nt: TGTGCCAGCAGCTCGTGGACTAGCGGGAGGTCAGATACGCAGTATTTT
v_call: TRBV9; j_call: TRBJ2-2; clone_size: -; d_call: -; cdr3_aa: CASSVSNGELFF; cdr3_nt: TGTGCCAGCAGCGTTTCTAACGGGGAGCTGTTTTTT
v_call: TRBV27; j_call: TRBJ1-1; clone_size: -; d_call: TRBD1; cdr3_aa: CASSGTGGCEAFF; cdr3_nt: TGTGCCAGCAGTGGGACAGGGGGATGTGAAGCTTTCTTT
v_call: TRBV6-1; j_call: TRBJ2-2; clone_size: -; d_call: -; cdr3_aa: CASSGQNPNTGELFF; cdr3_nt: TGTGCCAGCAGTGGGCAGAATCCGAACACCGGGGAGCTGTTTTTT
v_call: TRBV5-1; j_call: TRBJ1-1; clone_size: -; d_call: TRBD1; cdr3_aa: CASRSGQGIGNTEAFF; cdr3_nt: TGCGCCAGCAGATCGGGACAGGGGATTGGGAACACTGAAGCTTTCTTT
v_call: TRBV5-4; j_call: TRBJ2-2; clone_size: -; d_call: TRBD1; cdr3_aa: CASSPDRHHTGELFF; cdr3_nt: TGTGCCAGCAGCCCGGACAGGCACCACACCGGGGAGCTGTTTTTT
v_call: TRBV28; j_call: TRBJ1-4; clone_size: -; d_call: -; cdr3_aa: CASSGARGATNEKLFF; cdr3_nt: TGTGCCAGCAGTGGGGCCAGGGGAGCAACTAATGAAAAACTGTTTTTT
v_call: TRBV5-1; j_call: TRBJ1-1; clone_size: -; d_call: -; cdr3_aa: CASSLNGDTEAFF; cdr3_nt: TGCGCCAGCAGCCTGAACGGGGACACTGAAGCTTTCTTT
v_call: TRBV28; j_call: TRBJ2-7; clone_size: -; d_call: -; cdr3_aa: CASSLPGLVTYEQYF; cdr3_nt: TGTGCCAGCAGTTTACCCGGACTGGTAACCTACGAGCAGTACTTC
v_call: TRBV7-3; j_call: TRBJ2-1; clone_size: -; d_call: TRBD2; cdr3_aa: CASSLTRGSYNEQFF; cdr3_nt: TGTGCCAGCAGCTTAACGCGGGGGTCCTACAATGAGCAGTTCTTC